The present T cell receptor (beta chain) was sequenced within a study of T cell changes during pregnancy in multiple sclerosis. The germline CDR1 and CDR2 sequences are SGDLS and YYNGEE. The CDR3 has 15 residues. The V segment lost 4 bases and the J segment 3 bases; nucleotides outside the gene matches: 7. Libraries were prepared by immunoSEQ multiplex PCR; TCRdb keeps only in-frame clonotypes and omits some of them. The data contain tens of thousands of clones, about 91% of them singletons. This specimen consisted of CD8+ T cells from peripheral blood mononuclear cells, obtained before pregnancy. The genes are TRBV9 and TRBJ2-7; TRBD2 agrees at 10 bases. The origin of this receptor is a female donor with multiple sclerosis, enrolled in a pregnancy study. The CDR3 protein is CASSLSSGGVYEQYF. The DNA for the CDR3 is TGTGCCAGCAGCCTATCTAGCGGGGGTGTCTACGAGCAGTACTTC.